This T cell receptor (beta chain) emerged from a study of Graves' ophthalmopathy and Graves' hyperthyroidism. As for the study in general: The collection of peripheral blood took place at initial diagnosis, before any treatment.

In this cohort's terms, stable hyperthyroidism meant no ophthalmopathy by 18 months of follow-up. Orbital computed tomography, thyroid ultrasound, TRAb, serum thyroxine and clinical symptoms formed the basis of diagnosis. Amplification from RNA transcripts yielded the TCR beta CDR3 regions. The workflow started with a first-round RT-PCR run with HTBI primers and then moved on to a second-round multiplex PCR. TCRdb itself ran the multiplex PCR reads through MiXCR, one entry per CDR3 protein. Of roughly 380,000 distinct CDR3 sequences in the sample, approximately 15% were seen once. Study observations and caveats: Blood also carried most expanded thyroid clonotypes exceeding 0.001 frequency.

Germline V gives CDR1 SGHRS, CDR2 YFSETQ. V shed 1 base and J shed 6 bases, with 13 bases lying between them. CDR3 length: 14 residues. In this sample, this clonotype turned up many times. What it binds is unknown. The chain links TRBV5-1 to TRBJ1-2; D call uncertain. The receptor was derived from a young woman with stable Graves' hyperthyroidism. Sequencing was performed on peripheral blood. The CDR3 reads CASSLSGIGNGYTF. The CDR3 nucleotides are TGCGCCAGCAGCTTGTCAGGAATTGGAAATGGCTACACCTTC.